The 4 T cell receptor beta chains presented below share a single source sample, sequenced in a study of OX40 agonist ivuxolimab in advanced cancers. TCRdb keeps only in-frame clones here, not all; method: immunoSEQ multiplex PCR. The table records roughly 110,000 clones, roughly 90% of them present only once. The source material was CD4+ or CD8+ T cells sorted from blood, sampled in a trial of the OX40 agonist ivuxolimab. These TCRs come from an adult with an advanced solid tumor such as melanoma, head and neck, liver or kidney cancer.

The chain uses TRBV11-3 and TRBJ1-1; no reliable D call. Per germline, CDR1 SGHNT and CDR2 YENEEA. The CDR3 extends over 13 amino acids. V dropped 7 bases and J dropped 4 bases, with 13 bases sitting between them. The CDR3 sequence: CASTSPGVTEAFF. Here the CDR3 DNA reads TGTGCCAGCACCTCCCCGGGCGTCACTGAAGCTTTCTTT.

The chain has TRBV5-1 and TRBJ1-2; TRBD1 might be the D (5 bases). V shed 7 bases and J shed 3 bases, with 13 bases lying between them. The germline CDR1 and CDR2 sequences are SGHRS and YFSETQ. This CDR3 has 13 residues. CDR3 in DNA: TGCGCCAGCTCGCGAGGGGCGGACTATGGCTACACCTTC. Translated: CASSRGADYGYTF.

The rearrangement uses TRBV5-8 and TRBJ2-1, with a possible D match to TRBD2 (5 bases). This CDR3 region has 15 residues. V lost 4 bases and J 6 bases, leaving 17 bases between the germline ends. The germline V gene has CDR1 SGHTS and CDR2 YDEGEE. The CDR3 protein is CASSPAGSAFNEQFF. DNA for the CDR3: TGTGCCAGCAGCCCTGCAGGTAGCGCGTTCAATGAGCAGTTCTTC.

The rearrangement joins TRBV7-2 to TRBJ2-1, with TRBD2 identical over 11 bases. The CDR3 spans 16 residues. Trimming at V came to 5 bases and at J to 4 bases, leaving 7 bases not matched to a gene. Germline V gives CDR1 SGHTA, CDR2 FQGNSA. CDR3 residues: CASSPRLAGMYNEQFF. As DNA, the CDR3 is TGTGCCAGCAGCCCGAGACTAGCGGGGATGTACAATGAGCAGTTCTTC.